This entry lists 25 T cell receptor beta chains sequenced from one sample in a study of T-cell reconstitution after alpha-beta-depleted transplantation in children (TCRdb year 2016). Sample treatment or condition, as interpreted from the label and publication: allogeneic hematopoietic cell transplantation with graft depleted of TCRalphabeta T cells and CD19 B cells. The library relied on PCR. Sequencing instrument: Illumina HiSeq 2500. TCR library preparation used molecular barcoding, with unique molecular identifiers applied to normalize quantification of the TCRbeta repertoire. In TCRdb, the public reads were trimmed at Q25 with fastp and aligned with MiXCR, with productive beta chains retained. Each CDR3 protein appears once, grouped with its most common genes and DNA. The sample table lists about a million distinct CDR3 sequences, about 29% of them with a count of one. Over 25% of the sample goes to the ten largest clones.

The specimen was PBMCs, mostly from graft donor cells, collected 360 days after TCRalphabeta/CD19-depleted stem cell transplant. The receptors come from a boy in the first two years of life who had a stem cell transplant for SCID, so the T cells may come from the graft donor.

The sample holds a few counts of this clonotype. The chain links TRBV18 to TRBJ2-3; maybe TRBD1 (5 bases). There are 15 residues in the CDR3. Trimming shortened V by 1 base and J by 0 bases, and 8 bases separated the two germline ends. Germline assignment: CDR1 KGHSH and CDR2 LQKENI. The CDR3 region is CASSPQGMSTDTQYF. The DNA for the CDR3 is TGTGCCAGCTCACCACAGGGGATGAGCACAGATACGCAGTATTTT.

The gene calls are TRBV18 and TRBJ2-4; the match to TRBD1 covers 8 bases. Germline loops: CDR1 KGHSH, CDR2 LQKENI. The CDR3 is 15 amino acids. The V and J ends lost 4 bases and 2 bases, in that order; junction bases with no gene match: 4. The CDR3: CASSLDRGPKNIQYF. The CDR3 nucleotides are TGTGCCAGCTCACTAGACAGGGGACCCAAAAACATTCAGTACTTC.

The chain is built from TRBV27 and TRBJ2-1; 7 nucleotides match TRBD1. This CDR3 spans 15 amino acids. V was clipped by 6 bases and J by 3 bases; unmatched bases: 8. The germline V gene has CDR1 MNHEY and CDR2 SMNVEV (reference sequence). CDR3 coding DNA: TGTGCCAGCAGAACAGGGGTATCCAGCTACAATGAGCAGTTCTTC. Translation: CASRTGVSSYNEQFF.

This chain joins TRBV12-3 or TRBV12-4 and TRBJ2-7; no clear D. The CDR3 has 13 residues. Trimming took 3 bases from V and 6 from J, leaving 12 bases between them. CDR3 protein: CASSFNQSPEQYF. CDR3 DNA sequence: TGTGCCAGCAGTTTTAACCAATCCCCCGAGCAGTACTTC.

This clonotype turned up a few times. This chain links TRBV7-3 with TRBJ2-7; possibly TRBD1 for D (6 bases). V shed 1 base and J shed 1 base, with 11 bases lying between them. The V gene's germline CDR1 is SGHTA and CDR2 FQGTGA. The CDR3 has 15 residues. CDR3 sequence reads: CASSLSQGPSYEQYF. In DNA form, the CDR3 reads TGTGCCAGCAGCTTAAGTCAGGGGCCTTCCTACGAGCAGTACTTC.

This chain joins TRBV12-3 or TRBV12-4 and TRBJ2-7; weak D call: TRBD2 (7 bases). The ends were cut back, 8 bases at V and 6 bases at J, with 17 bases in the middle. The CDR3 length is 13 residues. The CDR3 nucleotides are TGTGCCAGCGGAGACGGTGGGGGGGCCGAGCAGTACTTC. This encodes CASGDGGGAEQYF.

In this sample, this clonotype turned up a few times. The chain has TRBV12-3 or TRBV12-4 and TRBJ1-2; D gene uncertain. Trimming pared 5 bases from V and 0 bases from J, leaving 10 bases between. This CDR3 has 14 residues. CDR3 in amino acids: CASSPGRPNYGYTF. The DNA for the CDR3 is TGTGCCAGCAGTCCCGGAAGGCCTAACTATGGCTACACCTTC.

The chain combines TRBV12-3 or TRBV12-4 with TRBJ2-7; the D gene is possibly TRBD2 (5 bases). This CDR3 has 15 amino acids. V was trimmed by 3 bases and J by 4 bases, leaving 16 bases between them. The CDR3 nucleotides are TGTGCCAGCAGTTTGGGCCTCTCCGGACTTTACGAGCAGTACTTC. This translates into CASSLGLSGLYEQYF.

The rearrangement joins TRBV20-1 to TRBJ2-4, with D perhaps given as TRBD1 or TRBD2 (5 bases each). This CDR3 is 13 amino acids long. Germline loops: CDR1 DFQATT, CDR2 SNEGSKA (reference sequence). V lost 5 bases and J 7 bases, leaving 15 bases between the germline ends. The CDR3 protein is CSAASPPGNIQYF. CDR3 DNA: TGCAGTGCTGCTAGCCCCCCAGGGAACATTCAGTACTTC.

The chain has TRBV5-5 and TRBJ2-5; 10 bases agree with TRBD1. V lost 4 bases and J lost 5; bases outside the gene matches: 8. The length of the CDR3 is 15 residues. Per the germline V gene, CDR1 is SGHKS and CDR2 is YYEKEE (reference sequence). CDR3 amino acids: CASSVATGGWETQYF. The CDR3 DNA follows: TGTGCCAGCAGCGTTGCGACAGGGGGCTGGGAGACCCAGTACTTC.

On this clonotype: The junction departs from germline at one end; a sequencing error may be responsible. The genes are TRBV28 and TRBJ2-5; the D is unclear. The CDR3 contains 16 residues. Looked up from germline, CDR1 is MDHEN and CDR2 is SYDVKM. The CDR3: CGSSLLARQKLETQYF. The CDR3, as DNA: TGTGGCAGCAGTTTATTAGCTCGGCAAAAACTAGAGACCCAGTACTTC.

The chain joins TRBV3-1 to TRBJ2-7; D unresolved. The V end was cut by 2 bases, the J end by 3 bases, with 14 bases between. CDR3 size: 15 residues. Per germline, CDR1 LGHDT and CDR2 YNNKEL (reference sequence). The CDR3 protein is CASSQMGELHYEQYF. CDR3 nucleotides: TGTGCCAGCAGCCAAATGGGCGAACTCCACTACGAGCAGTACTTC.

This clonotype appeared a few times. CDR3 DNA sequence: TGCGCCAGCAGCTTGGGCCAAAAAGCAGGGCGCACTGAAGCTTTCTTT. Translated, it gives CASSLGQKAGRTEAFF. This sequence joins TRBV5-1 and TRBJ1-1, with D tentatively TRBD1 (5 bases). The ends were cut back, 0 bases at V and 4 bases at J, with 16 bases in the middle. This CDR3 is 16 amino acids long. Per germline, CDR1 SGHRS and CDR2 YFSETQ.

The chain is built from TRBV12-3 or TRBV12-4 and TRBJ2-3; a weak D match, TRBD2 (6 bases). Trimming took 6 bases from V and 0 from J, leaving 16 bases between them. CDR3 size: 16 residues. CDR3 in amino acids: CASRQSWGGSTDTQYF. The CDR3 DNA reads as TGTGCCAGCAGGCAATCCTGGGGAGGAAGCACAGATACGCAGTATTTT.

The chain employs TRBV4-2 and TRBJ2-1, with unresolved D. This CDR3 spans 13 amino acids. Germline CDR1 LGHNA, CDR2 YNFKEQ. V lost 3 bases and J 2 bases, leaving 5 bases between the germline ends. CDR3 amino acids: CASSHLTYNEQFF. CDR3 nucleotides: TGTGCCAGCAGCCATTTGACCTACAATGAGCAGTTCTTC.

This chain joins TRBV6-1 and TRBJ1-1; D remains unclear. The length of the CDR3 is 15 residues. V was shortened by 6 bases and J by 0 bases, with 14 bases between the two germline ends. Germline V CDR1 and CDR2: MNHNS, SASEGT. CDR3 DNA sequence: TGTGCCAGCAGCCCCACGGGGTTCCTGAACACTGAAGCTTTCTTT. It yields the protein CASSPTGFLNTEAFF.

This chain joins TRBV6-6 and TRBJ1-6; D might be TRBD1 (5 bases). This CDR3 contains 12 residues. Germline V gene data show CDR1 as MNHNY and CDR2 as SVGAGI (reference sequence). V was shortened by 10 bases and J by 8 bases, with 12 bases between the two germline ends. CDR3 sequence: CANRDRDSPLHF. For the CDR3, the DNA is TGTGCCAACCGGGACCGGGATTCACCCCTCCACTTT.

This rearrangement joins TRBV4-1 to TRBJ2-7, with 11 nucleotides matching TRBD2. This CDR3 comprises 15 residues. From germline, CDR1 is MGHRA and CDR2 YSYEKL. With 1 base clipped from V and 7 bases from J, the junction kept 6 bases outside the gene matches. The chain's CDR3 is CASSQVAGGPKEQYF. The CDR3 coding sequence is TGCGCCAGCAGCCAAGTAGCGGGGGGGCCTAAAGAGCAGTACTTC.

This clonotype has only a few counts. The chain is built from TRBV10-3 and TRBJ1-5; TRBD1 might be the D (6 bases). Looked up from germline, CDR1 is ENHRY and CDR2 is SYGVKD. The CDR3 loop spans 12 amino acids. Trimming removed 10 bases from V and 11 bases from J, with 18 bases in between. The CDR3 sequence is CATRGGQSTQHF. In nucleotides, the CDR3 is TGTGCCACCCGAGGGGGGCAGTCGACCCAGCATTTT.

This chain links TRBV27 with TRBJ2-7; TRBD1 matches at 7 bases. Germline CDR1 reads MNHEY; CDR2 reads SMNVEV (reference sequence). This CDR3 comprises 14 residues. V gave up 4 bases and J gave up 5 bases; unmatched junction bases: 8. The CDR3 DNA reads TGTGCCAGCAGTTCTAGGACAGGTTTCAACGAGCAGTACTTC. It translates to CASSSRTGFNEQYF.

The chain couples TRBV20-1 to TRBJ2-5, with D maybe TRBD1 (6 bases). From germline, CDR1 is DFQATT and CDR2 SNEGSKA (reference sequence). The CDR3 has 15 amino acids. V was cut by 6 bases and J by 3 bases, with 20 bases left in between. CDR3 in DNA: TGCAGTGCGTTCTTGGCAGGGGCCGCTAAAGAGACCCAGTACTTC. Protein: CSAFLAGAAKETQYF.

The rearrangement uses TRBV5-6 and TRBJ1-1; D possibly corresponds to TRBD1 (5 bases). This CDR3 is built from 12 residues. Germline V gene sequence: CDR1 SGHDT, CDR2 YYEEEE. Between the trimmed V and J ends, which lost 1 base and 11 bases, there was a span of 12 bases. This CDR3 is CASSLRGVVAFF. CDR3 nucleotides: TGTGCCAGCAGCTTGCGGGGGGTTGTTGCTTTCTTT.

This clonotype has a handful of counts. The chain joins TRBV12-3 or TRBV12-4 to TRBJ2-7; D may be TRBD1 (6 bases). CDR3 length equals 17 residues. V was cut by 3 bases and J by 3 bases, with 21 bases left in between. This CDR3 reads CASSFRLTGSLGYEQYF. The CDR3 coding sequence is TGTGCCAGCAGTTTCCGATTAACAGGGAGTCTTGGCTACGAGCAGTACTTC.

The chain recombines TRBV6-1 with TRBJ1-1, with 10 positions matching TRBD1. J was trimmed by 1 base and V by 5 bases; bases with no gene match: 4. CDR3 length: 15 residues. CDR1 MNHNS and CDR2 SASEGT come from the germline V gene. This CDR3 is CASSKWDRGNTEAFF. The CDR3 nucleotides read TGTGCCAGCAGTAAGTGGGACAGGGGGAACACTGAAGCTTTCTTT.

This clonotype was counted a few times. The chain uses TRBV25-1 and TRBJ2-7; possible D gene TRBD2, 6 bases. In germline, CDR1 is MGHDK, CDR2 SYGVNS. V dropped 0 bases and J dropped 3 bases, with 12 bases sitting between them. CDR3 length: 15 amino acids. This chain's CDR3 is CASSEYSAGYYEQYF. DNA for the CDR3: TGTGCCAGCAGTGAATATTCAGCGGGTTACTACGAGCAGTACTTC.